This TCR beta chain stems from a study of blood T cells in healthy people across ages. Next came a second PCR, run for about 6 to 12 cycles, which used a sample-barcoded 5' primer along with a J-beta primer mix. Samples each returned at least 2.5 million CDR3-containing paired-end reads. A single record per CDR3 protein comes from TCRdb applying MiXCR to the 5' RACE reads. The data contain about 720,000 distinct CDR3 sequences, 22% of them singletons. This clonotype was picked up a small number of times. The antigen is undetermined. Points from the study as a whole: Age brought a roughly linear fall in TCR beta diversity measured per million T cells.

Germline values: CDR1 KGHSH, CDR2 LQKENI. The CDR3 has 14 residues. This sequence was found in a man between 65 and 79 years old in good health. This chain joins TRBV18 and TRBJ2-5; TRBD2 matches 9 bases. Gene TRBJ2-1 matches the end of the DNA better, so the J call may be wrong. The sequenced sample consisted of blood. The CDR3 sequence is CASSPPTSGNEQFF. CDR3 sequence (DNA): TGTGCCAGCTCACCACCGACTAGCGGCAATGAGCAGTTCTTC.